Given below is one TCR beta chain in context. Trimming removed 6 bases from V and 5 bases from J, with 8 bases in between. The CDR3 covers 12 residues. CDR1 and CDR2 from the germline V gene are SEHNR and FQNEAQ (reference sequence). The source of the sample is a study of blood T cell repertoires in COVID-19. Clones were read by immunoSEQ multiplex PCR, and TCRdb kept only the in-frame ones, dropping some. The sample carries about 30,000 clones, about 90% recorded once. The chain combines TRBV7-9 with TRBJ1-5; D possibly corresponds to TRBD1 (6 bases). The receptor comes from a man between 60 and 75 years old with active COVID-19. Sequenced: peripheral blood. This chain's CDR3 is CASSYRDQPQHF. CDR3 sequence (DNA): TGTGCCAGCAGTTACAGGGATCAGCCCCAGCATTTT.